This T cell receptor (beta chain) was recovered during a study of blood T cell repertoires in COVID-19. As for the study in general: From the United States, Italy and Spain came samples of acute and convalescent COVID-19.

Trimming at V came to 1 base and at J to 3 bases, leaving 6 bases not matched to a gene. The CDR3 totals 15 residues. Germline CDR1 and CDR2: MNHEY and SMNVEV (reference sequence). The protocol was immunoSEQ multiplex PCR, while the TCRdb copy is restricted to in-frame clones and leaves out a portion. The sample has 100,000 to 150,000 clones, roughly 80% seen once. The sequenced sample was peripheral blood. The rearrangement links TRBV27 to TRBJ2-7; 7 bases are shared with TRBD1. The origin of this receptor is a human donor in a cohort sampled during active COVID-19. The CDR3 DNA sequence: TGTGCCAGCAGTTTATTCCCGGGACAGAACTACGAGCAGTACTTC. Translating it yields CASSLFPGQNYEQYF.